A single T cell receptor (beta chain) is shown here with its context. Antigen unknown. Semi-nested PCR with Nested Universal Primer A followed constant-region reverse priming of full-length variable regions. Using its own MiXCR run on the 5' RACE reads, TCRdb lists one record per CDR3 protein. The sample carries tens of thousands of distinct CDR3 sequences, approximately 26% recorded once. Tregs were sorted as CD4+CD25+CD127-/low cells. General study points: Tumor-infiltrating Treg TCR alpha and beta sequences overlapped most with tumor naive CD4+ T cells, then blood naive.

V was pared by 0 bases and J by 0 bases, with 6 bases between. The CDR3 is made up of 15 amino acids. The germline V gene has CDR1 LGHDT and CDR2 YNNKEL (reference sequence). What was sequenced was tumor-infiltrating Tregs sorted from the breast tumor. This clonotype was sampled from a female donor with breast cancer. The chain employs TRBV3-1 and TRBJ2-1; D is unresolved. The CDR3 DNA reads TGTGCCAGCAGCCAAGACAGCAGCTCCTACAATGAGCAGTTCTTC. Protein: CASSQDSSSYNEQFF.